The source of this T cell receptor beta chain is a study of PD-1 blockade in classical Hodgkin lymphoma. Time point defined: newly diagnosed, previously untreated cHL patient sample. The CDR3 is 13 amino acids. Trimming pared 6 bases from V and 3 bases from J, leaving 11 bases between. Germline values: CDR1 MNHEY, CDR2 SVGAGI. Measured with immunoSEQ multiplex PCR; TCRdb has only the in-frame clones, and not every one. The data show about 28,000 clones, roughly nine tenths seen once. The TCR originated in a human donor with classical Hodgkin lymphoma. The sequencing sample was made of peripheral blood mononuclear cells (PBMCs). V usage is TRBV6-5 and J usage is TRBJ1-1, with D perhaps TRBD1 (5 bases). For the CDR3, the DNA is TGTGCCAGCAGCAGATGGGGGGACACTGAAGCTTTCTTT. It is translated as CASSRWGDTEAFF.